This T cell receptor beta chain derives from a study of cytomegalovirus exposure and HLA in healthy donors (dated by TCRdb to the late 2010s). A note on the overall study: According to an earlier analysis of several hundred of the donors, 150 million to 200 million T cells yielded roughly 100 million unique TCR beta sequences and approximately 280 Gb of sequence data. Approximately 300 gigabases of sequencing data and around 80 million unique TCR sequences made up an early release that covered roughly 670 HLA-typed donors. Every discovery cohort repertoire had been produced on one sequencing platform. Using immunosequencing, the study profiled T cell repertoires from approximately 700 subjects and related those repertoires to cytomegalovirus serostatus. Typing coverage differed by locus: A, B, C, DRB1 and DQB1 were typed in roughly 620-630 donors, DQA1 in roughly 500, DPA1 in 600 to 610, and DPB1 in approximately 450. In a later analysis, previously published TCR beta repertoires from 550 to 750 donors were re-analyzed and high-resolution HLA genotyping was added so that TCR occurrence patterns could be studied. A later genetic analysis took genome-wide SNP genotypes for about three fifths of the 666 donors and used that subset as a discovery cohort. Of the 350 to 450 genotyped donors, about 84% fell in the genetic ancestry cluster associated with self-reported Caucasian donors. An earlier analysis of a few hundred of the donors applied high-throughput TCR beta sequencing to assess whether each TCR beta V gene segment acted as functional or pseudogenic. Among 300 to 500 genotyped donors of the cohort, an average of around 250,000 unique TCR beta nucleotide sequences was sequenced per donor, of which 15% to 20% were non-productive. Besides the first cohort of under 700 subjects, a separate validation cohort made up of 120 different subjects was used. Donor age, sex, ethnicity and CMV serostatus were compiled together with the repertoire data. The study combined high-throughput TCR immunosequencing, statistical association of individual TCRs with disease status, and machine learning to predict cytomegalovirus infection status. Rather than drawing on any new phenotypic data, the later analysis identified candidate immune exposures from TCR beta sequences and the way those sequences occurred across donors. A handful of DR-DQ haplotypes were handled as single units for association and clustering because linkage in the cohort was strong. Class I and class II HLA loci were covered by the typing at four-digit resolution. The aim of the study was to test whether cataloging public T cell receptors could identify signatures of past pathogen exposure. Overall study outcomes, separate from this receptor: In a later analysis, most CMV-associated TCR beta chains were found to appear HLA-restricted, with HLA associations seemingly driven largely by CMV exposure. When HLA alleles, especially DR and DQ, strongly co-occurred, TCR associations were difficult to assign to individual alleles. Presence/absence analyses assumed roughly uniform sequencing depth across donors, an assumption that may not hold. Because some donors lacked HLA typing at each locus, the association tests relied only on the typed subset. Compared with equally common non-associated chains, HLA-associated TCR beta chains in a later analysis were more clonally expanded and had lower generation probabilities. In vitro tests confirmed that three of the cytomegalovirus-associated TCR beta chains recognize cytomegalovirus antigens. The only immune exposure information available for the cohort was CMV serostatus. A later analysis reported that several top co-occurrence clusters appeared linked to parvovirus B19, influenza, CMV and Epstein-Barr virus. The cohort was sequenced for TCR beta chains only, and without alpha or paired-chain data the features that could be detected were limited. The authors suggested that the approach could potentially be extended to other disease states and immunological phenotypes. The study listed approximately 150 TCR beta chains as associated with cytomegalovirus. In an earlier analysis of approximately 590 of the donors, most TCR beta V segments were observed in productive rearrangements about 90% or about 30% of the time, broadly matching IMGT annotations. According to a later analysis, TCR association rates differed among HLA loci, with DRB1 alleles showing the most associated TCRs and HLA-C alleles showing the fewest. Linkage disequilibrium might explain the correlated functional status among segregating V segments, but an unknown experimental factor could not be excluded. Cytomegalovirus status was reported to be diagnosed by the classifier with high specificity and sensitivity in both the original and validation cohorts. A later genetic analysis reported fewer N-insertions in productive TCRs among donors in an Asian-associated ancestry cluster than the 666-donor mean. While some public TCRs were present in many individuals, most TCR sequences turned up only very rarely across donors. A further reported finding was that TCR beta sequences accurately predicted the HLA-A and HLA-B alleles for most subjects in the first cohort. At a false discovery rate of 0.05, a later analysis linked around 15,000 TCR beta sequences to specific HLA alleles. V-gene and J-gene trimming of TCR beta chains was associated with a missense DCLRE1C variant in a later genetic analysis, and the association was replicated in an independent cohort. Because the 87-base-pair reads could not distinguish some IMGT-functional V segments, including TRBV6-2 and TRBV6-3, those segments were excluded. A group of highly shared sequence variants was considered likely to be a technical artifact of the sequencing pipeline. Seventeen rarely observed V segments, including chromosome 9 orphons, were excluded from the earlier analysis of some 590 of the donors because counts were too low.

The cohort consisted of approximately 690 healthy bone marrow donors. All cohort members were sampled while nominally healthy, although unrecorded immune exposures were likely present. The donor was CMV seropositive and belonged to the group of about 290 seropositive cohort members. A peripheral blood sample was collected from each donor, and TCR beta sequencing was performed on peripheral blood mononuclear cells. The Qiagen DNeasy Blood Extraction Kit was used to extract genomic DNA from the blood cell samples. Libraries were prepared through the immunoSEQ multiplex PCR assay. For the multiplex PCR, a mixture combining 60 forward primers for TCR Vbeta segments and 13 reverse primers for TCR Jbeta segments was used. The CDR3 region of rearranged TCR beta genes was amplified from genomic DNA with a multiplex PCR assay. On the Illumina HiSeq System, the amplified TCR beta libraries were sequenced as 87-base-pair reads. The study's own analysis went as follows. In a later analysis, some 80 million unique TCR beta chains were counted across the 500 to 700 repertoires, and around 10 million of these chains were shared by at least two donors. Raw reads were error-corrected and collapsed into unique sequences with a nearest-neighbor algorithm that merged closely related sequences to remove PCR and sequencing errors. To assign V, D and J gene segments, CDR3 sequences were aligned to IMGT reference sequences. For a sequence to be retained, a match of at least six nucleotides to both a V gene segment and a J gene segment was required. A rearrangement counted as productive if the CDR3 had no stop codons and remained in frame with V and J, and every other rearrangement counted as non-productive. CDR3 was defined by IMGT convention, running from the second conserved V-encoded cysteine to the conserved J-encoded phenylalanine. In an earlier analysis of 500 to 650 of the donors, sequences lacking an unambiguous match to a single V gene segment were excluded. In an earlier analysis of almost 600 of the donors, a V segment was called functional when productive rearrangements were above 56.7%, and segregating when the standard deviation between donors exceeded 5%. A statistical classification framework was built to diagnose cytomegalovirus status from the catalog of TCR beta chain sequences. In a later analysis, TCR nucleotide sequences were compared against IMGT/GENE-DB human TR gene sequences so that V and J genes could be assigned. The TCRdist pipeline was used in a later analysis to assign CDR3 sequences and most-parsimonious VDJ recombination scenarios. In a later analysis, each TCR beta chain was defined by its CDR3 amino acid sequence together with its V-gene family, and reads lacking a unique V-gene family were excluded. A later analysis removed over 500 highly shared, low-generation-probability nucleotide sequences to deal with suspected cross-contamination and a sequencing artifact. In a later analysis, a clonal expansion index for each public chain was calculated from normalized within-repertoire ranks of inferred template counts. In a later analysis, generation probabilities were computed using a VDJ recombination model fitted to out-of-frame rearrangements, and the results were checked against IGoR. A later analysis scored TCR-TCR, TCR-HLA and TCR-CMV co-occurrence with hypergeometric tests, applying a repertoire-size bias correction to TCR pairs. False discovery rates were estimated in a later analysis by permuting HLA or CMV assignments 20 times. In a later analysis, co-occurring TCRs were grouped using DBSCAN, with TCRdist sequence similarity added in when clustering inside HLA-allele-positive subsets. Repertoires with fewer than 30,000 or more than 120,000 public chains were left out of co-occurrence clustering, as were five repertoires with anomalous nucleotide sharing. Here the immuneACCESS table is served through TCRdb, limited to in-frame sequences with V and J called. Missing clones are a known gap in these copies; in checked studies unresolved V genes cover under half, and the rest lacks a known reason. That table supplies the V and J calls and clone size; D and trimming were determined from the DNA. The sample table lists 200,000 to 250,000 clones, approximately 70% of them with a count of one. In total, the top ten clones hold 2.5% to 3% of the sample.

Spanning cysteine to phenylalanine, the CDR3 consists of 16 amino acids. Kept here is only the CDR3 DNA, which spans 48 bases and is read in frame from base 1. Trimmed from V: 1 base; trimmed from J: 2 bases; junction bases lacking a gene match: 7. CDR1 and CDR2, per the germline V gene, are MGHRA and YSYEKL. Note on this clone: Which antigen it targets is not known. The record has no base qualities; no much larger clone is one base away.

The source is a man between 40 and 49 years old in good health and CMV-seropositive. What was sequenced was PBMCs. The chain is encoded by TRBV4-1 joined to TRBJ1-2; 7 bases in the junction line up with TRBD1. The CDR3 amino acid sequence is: CASSQGDGTANYGYTF. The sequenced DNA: TGCGCCAGCAGCCAAGGAGACGGGACAGCGAACTATGGCTACACCTTC.